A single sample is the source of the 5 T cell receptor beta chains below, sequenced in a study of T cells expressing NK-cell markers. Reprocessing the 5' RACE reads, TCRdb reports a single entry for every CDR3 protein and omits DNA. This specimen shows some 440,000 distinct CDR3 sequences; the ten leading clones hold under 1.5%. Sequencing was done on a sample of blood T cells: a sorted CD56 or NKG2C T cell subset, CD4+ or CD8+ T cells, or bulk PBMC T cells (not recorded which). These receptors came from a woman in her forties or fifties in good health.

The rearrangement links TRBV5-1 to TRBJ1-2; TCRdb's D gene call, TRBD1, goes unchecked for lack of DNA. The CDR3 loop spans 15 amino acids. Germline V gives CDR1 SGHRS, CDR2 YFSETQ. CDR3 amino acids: CASSPGSGTNYGYTF.

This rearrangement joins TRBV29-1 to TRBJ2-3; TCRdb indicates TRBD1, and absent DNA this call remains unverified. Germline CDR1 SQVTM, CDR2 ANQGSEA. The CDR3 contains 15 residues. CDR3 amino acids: CSVEDIKGAFDTQYF.

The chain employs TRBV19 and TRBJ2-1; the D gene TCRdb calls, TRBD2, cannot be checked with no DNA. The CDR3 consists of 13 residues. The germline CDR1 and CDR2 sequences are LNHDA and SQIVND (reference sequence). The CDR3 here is CASSMAAGREQFF. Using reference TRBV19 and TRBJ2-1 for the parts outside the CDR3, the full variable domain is DGGITQSPKYLFRKEGQNVTLSCEQNLNHDAMYWYRQDPGQGLRLIYYSQIVNDFQKGDIAEGYSVSREKKESFPLTVTSAQKNPTAFYLCASSMAAGREQFFGPGTRLTVL.

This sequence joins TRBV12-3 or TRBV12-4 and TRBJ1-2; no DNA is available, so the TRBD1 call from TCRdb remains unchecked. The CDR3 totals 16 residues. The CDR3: CASSPGTAPTNYGYTF.

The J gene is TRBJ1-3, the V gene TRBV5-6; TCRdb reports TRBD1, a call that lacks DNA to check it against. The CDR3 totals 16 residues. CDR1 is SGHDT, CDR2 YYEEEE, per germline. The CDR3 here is CASSPTDYSSGNTIYF.